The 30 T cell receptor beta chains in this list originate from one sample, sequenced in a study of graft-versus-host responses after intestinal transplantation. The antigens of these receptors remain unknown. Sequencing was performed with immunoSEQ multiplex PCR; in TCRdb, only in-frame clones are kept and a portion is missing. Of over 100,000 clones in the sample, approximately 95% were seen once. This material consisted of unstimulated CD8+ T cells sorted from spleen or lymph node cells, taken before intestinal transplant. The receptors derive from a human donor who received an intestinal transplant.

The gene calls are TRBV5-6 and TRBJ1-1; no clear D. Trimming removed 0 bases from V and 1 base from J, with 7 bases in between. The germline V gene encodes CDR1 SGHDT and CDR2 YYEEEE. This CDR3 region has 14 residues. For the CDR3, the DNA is TGTGCCAGCAGCTTGGACCCCGGGAACACTGAAGCTTTCTTT. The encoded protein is CASSLDPGNTEAFF.

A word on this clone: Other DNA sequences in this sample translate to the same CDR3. The CDR3 sequence is CASSTKSSRGDGVTEAFF. The CDR3 region has the DNA TGTGCCAGCAGCACCAAAAGTTCCAGGGGAGATGGTGTCACTGAAGCTTTCTTT. This rearrangement joins TRBV21-1 to TRBJ1-1; the table names TRBD1, a call not compared with the DNA. TRBV21-1 corresponds to a pseudogene. The CDR3 extends over 18 amino acids.

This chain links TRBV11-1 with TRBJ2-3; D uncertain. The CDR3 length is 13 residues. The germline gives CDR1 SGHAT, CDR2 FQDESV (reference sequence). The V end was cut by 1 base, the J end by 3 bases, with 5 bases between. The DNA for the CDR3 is TGTGCCAGCAGCTTAGTTGTGACAGATACGCAGTATTTT. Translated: CASSLVVTDTQYF.

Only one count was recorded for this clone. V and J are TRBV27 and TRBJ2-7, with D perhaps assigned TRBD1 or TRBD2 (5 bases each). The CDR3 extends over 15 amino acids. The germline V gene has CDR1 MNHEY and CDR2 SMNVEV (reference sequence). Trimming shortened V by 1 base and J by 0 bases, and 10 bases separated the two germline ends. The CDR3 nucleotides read TGTGCCAGCAGTTTATATGGGGGTACCTCCTACGAGCAGTACTTC. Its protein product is CASSLYGGTSYEQYF.

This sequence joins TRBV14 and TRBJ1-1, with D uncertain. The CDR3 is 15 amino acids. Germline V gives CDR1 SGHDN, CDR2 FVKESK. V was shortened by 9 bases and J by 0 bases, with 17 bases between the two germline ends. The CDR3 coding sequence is TGTGCCAGTACCTTCGGGCAGGCCATGAACACTGAAGCTTTCTTT. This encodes CASTFGQAMNTEAFF.

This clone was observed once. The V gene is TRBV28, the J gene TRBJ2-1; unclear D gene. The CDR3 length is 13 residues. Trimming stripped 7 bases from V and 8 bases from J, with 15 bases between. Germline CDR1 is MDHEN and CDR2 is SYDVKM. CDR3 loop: CASTIGIGDEQFF. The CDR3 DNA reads TGTGCCAGCACCATTGGGATCGGCGATGAGCAGTTCTTC.

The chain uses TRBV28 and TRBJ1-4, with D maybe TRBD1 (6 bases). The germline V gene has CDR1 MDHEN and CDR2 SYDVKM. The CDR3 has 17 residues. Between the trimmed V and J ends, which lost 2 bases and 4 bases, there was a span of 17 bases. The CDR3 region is CASSLIQGSRNNEKLFF. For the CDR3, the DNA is TGTGCCAGCAGTTTAATACAGGGTAGTCGAAATAATGAAAAACTGTTTTTT. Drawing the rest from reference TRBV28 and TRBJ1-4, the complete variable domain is DVKVTQSSRYLVKRTGEKVFLECVQDMDHENMFWYRQDPGLGLRLIYFSYDVKMKEKGDIPEGYSVSREKKERFSLILESASTNQTSMYLCASSLIQGSRNNEKLFFGSGTQLSVL.

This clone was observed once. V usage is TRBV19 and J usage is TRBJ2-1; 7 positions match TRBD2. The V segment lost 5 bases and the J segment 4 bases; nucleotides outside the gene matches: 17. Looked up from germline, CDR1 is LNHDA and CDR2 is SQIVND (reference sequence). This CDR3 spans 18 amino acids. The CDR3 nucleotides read TGTGCCAGTAGTCCCACACAACGGAGCGGGACTACTTACAATGAGCAGTTCTTC. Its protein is CASSPTQRSGTTYNEQFF.

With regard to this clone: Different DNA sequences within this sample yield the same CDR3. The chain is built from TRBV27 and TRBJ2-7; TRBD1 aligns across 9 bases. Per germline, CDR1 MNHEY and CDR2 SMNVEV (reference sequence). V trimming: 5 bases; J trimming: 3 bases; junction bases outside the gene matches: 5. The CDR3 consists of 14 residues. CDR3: CASSPGQGNYEQYF. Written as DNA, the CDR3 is TGTGCCAGCAGTCCCGGACAGGGGAACTACGAGCAGTACTTC.

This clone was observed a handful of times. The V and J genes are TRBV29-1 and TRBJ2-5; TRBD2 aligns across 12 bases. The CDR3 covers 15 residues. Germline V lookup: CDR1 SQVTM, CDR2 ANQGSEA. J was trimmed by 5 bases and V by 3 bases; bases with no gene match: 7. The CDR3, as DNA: TGCAGCGTTGAGCCTAGCGGGAGGGCCGAGGAGACCCAGTACTTC. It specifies CSVEPSGRAEETQYF. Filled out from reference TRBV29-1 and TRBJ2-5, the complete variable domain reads SAVISQKPSRDICQRGTSLTIQCQVDSQVTMMFWYRQQPGQSLTLIATANQGSEATYESGFVIDKFPISRPNLTFSTLTVSNMSPEDSSIYLCSVEPSGRAEETQYFGPGTRLLVL.

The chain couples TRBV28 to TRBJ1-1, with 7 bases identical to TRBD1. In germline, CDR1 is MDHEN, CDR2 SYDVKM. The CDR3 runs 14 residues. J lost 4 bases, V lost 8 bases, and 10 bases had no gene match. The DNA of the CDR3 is TGTGCCAGCGGGGGAAGACAGGGATGCACTGAAGCTTTCTTT. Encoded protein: CASGGRQGCTEAFF.

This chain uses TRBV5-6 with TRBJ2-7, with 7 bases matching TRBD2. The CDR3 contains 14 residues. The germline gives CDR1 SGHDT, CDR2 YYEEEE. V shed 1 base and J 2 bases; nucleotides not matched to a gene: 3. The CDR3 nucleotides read TGTGCCAGCAGCTTGACTAGCGCCGCCTACGAGCAGTACTTC. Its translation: CASSLTSAAYEQYF.

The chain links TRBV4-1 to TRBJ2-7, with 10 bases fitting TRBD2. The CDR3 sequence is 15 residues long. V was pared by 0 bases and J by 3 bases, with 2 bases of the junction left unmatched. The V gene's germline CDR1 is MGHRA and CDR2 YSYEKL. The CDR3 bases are TGCGCCAGCAGCCAAGAATCTAGCGGGGGCTACGAGCAGTACTTC. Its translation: CASSQESSGGYEQYF.

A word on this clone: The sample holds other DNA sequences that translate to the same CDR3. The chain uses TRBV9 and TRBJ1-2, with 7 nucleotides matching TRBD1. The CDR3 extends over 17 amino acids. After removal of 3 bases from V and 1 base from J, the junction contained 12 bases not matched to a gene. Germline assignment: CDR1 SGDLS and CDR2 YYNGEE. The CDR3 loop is CASSGGNRDSFNYGYTF. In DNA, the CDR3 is TGTGCCAGCAGCGGAGGTAACCGGGACAGCTTTAACTATGGCTACACCTTC.

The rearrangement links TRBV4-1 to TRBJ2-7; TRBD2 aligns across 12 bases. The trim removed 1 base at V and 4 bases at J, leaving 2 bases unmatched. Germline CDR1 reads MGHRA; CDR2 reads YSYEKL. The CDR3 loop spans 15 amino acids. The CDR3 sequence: CASSQGLAGVYEQYF. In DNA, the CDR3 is TGCGCCAGCAGCCAAGGACTAGCGGGAGTGTACGAGCAGTACTTC.

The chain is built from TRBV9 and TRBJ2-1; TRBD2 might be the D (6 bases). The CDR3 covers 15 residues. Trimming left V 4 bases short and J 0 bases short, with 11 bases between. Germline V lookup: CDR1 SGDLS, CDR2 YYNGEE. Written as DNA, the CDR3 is TGTGCCAGCAGCCAACGGGACTTCTCCTACAATGAGCAGTTCTTC. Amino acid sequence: CASSQRDFSYNEQFF.

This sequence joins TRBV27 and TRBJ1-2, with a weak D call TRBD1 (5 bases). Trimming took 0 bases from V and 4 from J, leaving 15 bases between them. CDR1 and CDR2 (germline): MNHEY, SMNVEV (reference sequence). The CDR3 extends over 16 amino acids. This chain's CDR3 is CASSLSYPGGAYGYTF. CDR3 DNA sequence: TGTGCCAGCAGTTTATCGTATCCAGGTGGGGCCTATGGCTACACCTTC.

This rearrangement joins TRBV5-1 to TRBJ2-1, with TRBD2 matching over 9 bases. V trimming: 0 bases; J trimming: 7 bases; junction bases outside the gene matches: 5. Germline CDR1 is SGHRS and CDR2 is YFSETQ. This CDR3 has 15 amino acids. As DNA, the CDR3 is TGCGCCAGCAGCTTGGCTAGCGGGACGTATAATGAGCAGTTCTTC. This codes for CASSLASGTYNEQFF.

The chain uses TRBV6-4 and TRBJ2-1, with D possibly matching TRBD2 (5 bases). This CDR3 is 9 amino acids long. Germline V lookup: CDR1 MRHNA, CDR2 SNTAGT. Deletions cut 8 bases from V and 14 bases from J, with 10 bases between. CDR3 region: CASPEVEFF. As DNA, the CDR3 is TGTGCCAGCCCGGAGGTCGAGTTCTTC.

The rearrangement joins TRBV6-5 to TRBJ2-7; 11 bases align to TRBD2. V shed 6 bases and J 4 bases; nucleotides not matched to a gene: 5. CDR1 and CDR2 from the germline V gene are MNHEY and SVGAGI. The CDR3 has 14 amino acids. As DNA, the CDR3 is TGTGCCAGCAGCCTGACTAGCGGGGCTTACGAGCAGTACTTC. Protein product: CASSLTSGAYEQYF.

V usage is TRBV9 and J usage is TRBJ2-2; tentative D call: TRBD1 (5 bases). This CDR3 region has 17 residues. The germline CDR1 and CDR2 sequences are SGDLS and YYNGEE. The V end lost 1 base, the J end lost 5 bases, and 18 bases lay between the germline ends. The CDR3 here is CASSVPREQAYTGELFF. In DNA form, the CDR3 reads TGTGCCAGCAGCGTACCTCGCGAACAGGCATATACCGGGGAGCTGTTTTTT.

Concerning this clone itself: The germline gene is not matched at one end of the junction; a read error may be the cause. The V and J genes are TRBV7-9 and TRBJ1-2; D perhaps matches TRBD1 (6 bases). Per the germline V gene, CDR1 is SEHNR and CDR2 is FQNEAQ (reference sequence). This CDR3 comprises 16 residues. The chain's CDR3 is CASSLARAGARWGYTF. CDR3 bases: TGTGCCAGCAGCCTAGCCAGGGCGGGGGCTCGGTGGGGCTACACCTTC. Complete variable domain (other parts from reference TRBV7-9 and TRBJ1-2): DTGVSQNPRHKITKRGQNVTFRCDPISEHNRLYWYRQTLGQGPEFLTYFQNEAQLEKSRLLSDRFSAERPKGSFSTLEIQRTEQGDSAMYLCASSLARAGARWGYTFGSGTRLTVV.

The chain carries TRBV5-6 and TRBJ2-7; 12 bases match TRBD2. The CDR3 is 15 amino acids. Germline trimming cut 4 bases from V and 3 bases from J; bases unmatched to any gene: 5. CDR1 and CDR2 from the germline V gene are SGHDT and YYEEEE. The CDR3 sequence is CASSRTSGRNYEQYF. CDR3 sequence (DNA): TGTGCCAGCAGCAGAACTAGCGGGAGGAACTACGAGCAGTACTTC. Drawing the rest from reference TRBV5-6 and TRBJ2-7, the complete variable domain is DAGVTQSPTHLIKTRGQQVTLRCSPKSGHDTVSWYQQALGQGPQFIFQYYEEEERQRGNFPDRFSGHQFPNYSSELNVNALLLGDSALYLCASSRTSGRNYEQYFGPGTRLTVT.

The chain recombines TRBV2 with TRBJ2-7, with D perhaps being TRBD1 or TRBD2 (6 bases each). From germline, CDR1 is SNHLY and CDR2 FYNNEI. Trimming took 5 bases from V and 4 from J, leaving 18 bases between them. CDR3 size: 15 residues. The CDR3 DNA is TGTGCCAGCAGTCCAGAACCGGGGGCCACTTACGAGCAGTACTTC. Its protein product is CASSPEPGATYEQYF.

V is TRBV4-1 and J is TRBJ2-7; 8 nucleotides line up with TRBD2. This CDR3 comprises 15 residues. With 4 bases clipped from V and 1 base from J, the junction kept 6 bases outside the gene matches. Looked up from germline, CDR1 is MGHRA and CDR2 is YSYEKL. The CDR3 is CASSRIAGPSYEQYF. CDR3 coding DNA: TGCGCCAGCAGCCGGATAGCGGGACCTTCCTACGAGCAGTACTTC.

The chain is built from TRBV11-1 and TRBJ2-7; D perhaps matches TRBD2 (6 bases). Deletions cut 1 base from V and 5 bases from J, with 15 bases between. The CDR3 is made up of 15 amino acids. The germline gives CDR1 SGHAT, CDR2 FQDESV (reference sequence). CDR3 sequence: CASSLVGTLIHEQYF. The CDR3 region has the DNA TGTGCCAGCAGCTTAGTTGGGACTCTCATCCACGAGCAGTACTTC.

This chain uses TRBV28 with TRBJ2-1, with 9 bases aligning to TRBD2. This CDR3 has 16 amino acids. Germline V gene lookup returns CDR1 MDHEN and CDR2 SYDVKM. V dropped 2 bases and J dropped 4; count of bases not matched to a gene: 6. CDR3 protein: CASSLDPSGEYNEQFF. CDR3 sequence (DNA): TGTGCCAGCAGTTTAGACCCTAGCGGGGAGTACAATGAGCAGTTCTTC.

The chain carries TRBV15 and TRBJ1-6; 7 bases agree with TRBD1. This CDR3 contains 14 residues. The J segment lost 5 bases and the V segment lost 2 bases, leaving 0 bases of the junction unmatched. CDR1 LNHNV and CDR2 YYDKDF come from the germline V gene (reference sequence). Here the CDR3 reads CATSRTGDNSPLHF. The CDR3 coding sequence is TGTGCCACCAGCAGAACAGGGGATAATTCACCCCTCCACTTT.

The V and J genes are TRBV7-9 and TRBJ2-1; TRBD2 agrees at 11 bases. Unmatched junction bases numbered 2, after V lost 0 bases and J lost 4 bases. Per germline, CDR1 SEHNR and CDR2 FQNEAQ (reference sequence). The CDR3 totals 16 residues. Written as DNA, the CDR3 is TGTGCCAGCAGCTTAGCGGGACTAGCGGAGTACAATGAGCAGTTCTTC. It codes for CASSLAGLAEYNEQFF.

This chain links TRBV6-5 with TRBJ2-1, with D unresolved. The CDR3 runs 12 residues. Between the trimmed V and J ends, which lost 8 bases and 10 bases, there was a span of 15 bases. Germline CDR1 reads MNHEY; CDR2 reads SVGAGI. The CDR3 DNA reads TGTGCCAGCGGCCCAGCTCCAGTCGAGCAGTTCTTC. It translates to CASGPAPVEQFF.